The 26 T cell receptor beta chains below all came from one sample that was sequenced in a study of blood T cell repertoires in COVID-19 (dated by TCRdb to 2018 to 2021). The library was obtained by the immunoSEQ multiplex PCR assay. TCRdb took this table from immuneACCESS and kept in-frame rearrangements with V and J called. Such tables lack part of the clones; where checked against another copy, unresolved V genes explain under half of the gap, and the rest is unexplained. For this sample there are approximately 140,000 clones; 75% to 90% appear just once. The ten largest clones take up over 3.5% of the sample. The sample consisted of peripheral blood. Receptor source: a woman aged 60-75 years with active or convalescent COVID-19.

The chain is built from TRBV5-1 and TRBJ2-1, with 9 bases aligning to TRBD1. With V trimmed by 4 bases and J by 2 bases, 10 bases remained unmatched. CDR1 and CDR2 (germline): SGHRS, YFSETQ. The length of the CDR3 is 17 residues. Here the CDR3 reads CASSITGTGSTYNEQFF. The CDR3 DNA reads as TGCGCCAGCAGCATTACCGGGACAGGGAGCACCTACAATGAGCAGTTCTTC. Full variable domain (outside the CDR3, taken from reference TRBV5-1 and TRBJ2-1): KAGVTQTPRYLIKTRGQQVTLSCSPISGHRSVSWYQQTPGQGLQFLFEYFSETQRNKGNFPGRFSGRQFSNSRSEMNVSTLELGDSALYLCASSITGTGSTYNEQFFGPGTRLTVL.

V and J are TRBV12-3 or TRBV12-4 and TRBJ2-5, with D tentatively TRBD2 (6 bases). With 6 bases removed from V and 5 bases from J, the gap between germline ends came to 13 bases. This CDR3 comprises 13 residues. The CDR3 sequence is CASRPEGRETQYF. The DNA of the CDR3 is TGTGCCAGCAGGCCTGAAGGGAGGGAGACCCAGTACTTC.

This clone was observed a handful of times. The rearrangement uses TRBV9 and TRBJ2-3; D unclear. The CDR3 spans 14 residues. The germline gives CDR1 SGDLS, CDR2 YYNGEE. V was cut by 2 bases and J by 3 bases, with 10 bases left in between. DNA of the CDR3: TGTGCCAGCAGCGTTACTTCCAGGACAGATACGCAGTATTTT. It yields the protein CASSVTSRTDTQYF. Drawing the rest from reference TRBV9 and TRBJ2-3, the complete variable domain is DSGVTQTPKHLITATGQRVTLRCSPRSGDLSVYWYQQSLDQGLQFLIQYYNGEERAKGNILERFSAQQFPDLHSELNLSSLELGDSALYFCASSVTSRTDTQYFGPGTRLTVL.

Regarding this clone: The junction shows a germline mismatch at one end, possibly a read error. The V call is TRBV2, the J call TRBJ1-5; 7 positions match TRBD1. The CDR3 covers 14 residues. In germline, CDR1 is SNHLY, CDR2 FYNNEI. The CDR3 sequence is CASSGQGSYQPQHF. The CDR3, as DNA: TGTGCCAGCAGTGGACAGGGTAGCTATCAGCCCCAGCATTTT.

This clone was counted once. The chain recombines TRBV18 with TRBJ1-1; D not resolved. CDR1 and CDR2 (germline): KGHSH, LQKENI. Trimming stripped 6 bases from V and 1 base from J, with 9 bases between. This CDR3 contains 13 residues. CDR3 sequence (DNA): TGTGCCAGCTCGATGACGGGGAACACTGAAGCTTTCTTT. It codes for CASSMTGNTEAFF. The variable domain in full, with the rest retrieved from reference TRBV18 and TRBJ1-1, is NAGVMQNPRHLVRRRGQEARLRCSPMKGHSHVYWYRQLPEEGLKFMVYLQKENIIDESGMPKERFSAEFPKEGPSILRIQQVVRGDSAAYFCASSMTGNTEAFFGQGTRLTVV.

The V and J genes are TRBV10-3 and TRBJ2-2; D not certain. The CDR3 contains 15 residues. V gave up 3 bases and J gave up 0 bases, with 8 bases separating them. The germline CDR1 and CDR2 sequences are ENHRY and SYGVKD. The CDR3 loop reads CAISESTANTGELFF. As DNA, the CDR3 is TGTGCCATCAGTGAATCCACGGCGAACACCGGGGAGCTGTTTTTT.

The chain's CDR3 is CASSQDRNQPQHF. The CDR3 DNA reads TGCGCCAGCAGCCAAGATCGGAATCAGCCCCAGCATTTT. The chain has TRBV4-3 and TRBJ1-5, with D uncertain. CDR3 length: 13 amino acids. V lost 0 bases to trimming and J lost 4 bases, with 4 bases between them. Germline V gives CDR1 LGHNA, CDR2 YSLEER.

The chain combines TRBV12-5 with TRBJ2-3, with D maybe TRBD2 (6 bases). This CDR3 region has 15 residues. Trimming removed 2 bases at V and 0 bases at J, with 9 bases between. Germline V gene lookup returns CDR1 LGHNT and CDR2 FRNRAP. The CDR3: CASGLLGGSTDTQYF. CDR3 nucleotide sequence: TGTGCTAGTGGTTTGCTGGGGGGTAGCACAGATACGCAGTATTTT.

This chain connects TRBV14 to TRBJ1-2; no firm D call. CDR3 length: 14 residues. Between the trimmed V and J ends, which lost 0 bases and 8 bases, there was a span of 13 bases. Germline V gives CDR1 SGHDN, CDR2 FVKESK. The DNA of the CDR3 is TGTGCCAGCAGCCAAGATTCGACACCGTGGGGCTACACCTTC. It encodes CASSQDSTPWGYTF. The entire variable domain, with the rest obtained from reference TRBV14 and TRBJ1-2, is as follows: EAGVTQFPSHSVIEKGQTVTLRCDPISGHDNLYWYRRVMGKEIKFLLHFVKESKQDESGMPNNRFLAERTGGTYSTLKVQPAELEDSGVYFCASSQDSTPWGYTFGSGTRLTVV.

The rearrangement links TRBV9 to TRBJ1-6; TRBD1 is a possible D gene (5 bases). The CDR3 has 16 amino acids. The V gene lost 3 bases and the J gene lost 7 bases, with 17 bases spanning the gap. CDR1 and CDR2 (germline): SGDLS, YYNGEE. The CDR3 DNA reads TGTGCCAGCAGCGGAGGTGGGGCCGTGGACAATTCACCCCTCCACTTT. Translated: CASSGGGAVDNSPLHF. The full variable domain, in which reference TRBV9 and TRBJ1-6 provide the parts outside the CDR3, is DSGVTQTPKHLITATGQRVTLRCSPRSGDLSVYWYQQSLDQGLQFLIQYYNGEERAKGNILERFSAQQFPDLHSELNLSSLELGDSALYFCASSGGGAVDNSPLHFGNGTRLTVT.

The CDR3 is CASSRLTDTQYF. The DNA for the CDR3 is TGTGCCAGCAGCCGTCTCACAGATACGCAGTATTTT. The chain has TRBV7-2 and TRBJ2-3; D is undetermined. Trimming took off 5 bases at V and 2 bases at J, with 5 bases between the two ends. The CDR3 length is 12 residues. CDR1 SGHTA and CDR2 FQGNSA come from the germline V gene.

The V gene is TRBV7-2, the J gene TRBJ2-5, with 10 bases fitting TRBD2. Germline V lookup: CDR1 SGHTA, CDR2 FQGNSA. J was trimmed by 4 bases and V by 4 bases; bases with no gene match: 3. CDR3 length: 14 amino acids. CDR3 nucleotide sequence: TGTGCCAGCAGCTCGGGACTAGCGTCAGAGACCCAGTACTTC. Its protein product is CASSSGLASETQYF.

The rearrangement links TRBV7-2 to TRBJ2-2; maybe TRBD1 (5 bases). From germline, CDR1 is SGHTA and CDR2 FQGNSA. Trimming shortened V by 5 bases and J by 5 bases, and 12 bases separated the two germline ends. The CDR3 sequence is 14 residues long. The CDR3 protein is CASSPGSGTGELFF. The CDR3 coding sequence is TGTGCCAGCAGCCCCGGGTCAGGGACCGGGGAGCTGTTTTTT.

The chain joins TRBV19 to TRBJ2-3; D might be TRBD2 (5 bases). CDR3 size: 15 residues. Trimming shortened V by 6 bases and J by 0 bases, and 13 bases separated the two germline ends. Per germline, CDR1 LNHDA and CDR2 SQIVND (reference sequence). The CDR3 DNA reads TGTGCCAGTAGAAGGACTTCCACTAGCACAGATACGCAGTATTTT. The encoded protein is CASRRTSTSTDTQYF. The full variable domain, completed using reference TRBV19 and TRBJ2-3, is DGGITQSPKYLFRKEGQNVTLSCEQNLNHDAMYWYRQDPGQGLRLIYYSQIVNDFQKGDIAEGYSVSREKKESFPLTVTSAQKNPTAFYLCASRRTSTSTDTQYFGPGTRLTVL.

This chain uses TRBV30 with TRBJ1-2; a possible D gene is TRBD1 (5 bases). Germline values: CDR1 GTSNPN, CDR2 SVGIG (reference sequence). V was trimmed by 5 bases and J by 4 bases, leaving 14 bases between them. The CDR3 is made up of 13 amino acids. This CDR3 reads CAWCGGVGYGYTF. DNA of the CDR3: TGTGCCTGGTGTGGGGGGGTGGGCTATGGCTACACCTTC.

The rearrangement joins TRBV4-3 to TRBJ2-7; 10 bases are a match to TRBD1. The ends lost 0 bases at V and 4 bases at J; junction bases unmatched: 12. The germline CDR1 and CDR2 sequences are LGHNA and YSLEER. CDR3 length: 18 residues. Here the CDR3 reads CASSQETGGFSIMYEQYF. As DNA, the CDR3 is TGCGCCAGCAGCCAAGAGACAGGGGGCTTTAGTATTATGTACGAGCAGTACTTC.

The chain links TRBV9 to TRBJ2-3, with D perhaps TRBD2 (7 bases). The germline V gene encodes CDR1 SGDLS and CDR2 YYNGEE. This CDR3 region has 15 residues. The ends were cut back, 2 bases at V and 3 bases at J, with 13 bases in the middle. The CDR3 DNA is TGTGCCAGCAGCGTGGTGGGGGGGCAGACAGATACGCAGTATTTT. It codes for CASSVVGGQTDTQYF.

J is TRBJ2-1 and V is TRBV6-5, with TRBD1 matching over 8 bases. V dropped 9 bases and J dropped 4; count of bases not matched to a gene: 11. The CDR3 has 15 amino acids. CDR1 and CDR2 from the germline V gene are MNHEY and SVGAGI. The CDR3 sequence: CASTYSGTGYNEQFF. For the CDR3, the DNA is TGTGCCAGTACTTACTCCGGGACAGGATACAATGAGCAGTTCTTC.

J is TRBJ1-2 and V is TRBV6-2 or TRBV6-3; TRBD1 is a possible D gene (5 bases). V gave up 5 bases and J gave up 3 bases, with 13 bases separating them. The CDR3 extends over 14 amino acids. Germline lookup yields CDR1 MNHEY and CDR2 SVGEGT. The DNA for the CDR3 is TGTGCCAGCAGTAACGGGGGACTTTACTATGGCTACACCTTC. It codes for CASSNGGLYYGYTF.

V is TRBV11-3 and J is TRBJ2-1; D is unclear. Germline CDR1 and CDR2: SGHNT and YENEEA. Trimming pared 5 bases from V and 10 bases from J, leaving 9 bases between. The CDR3 is 11 amino acids. The CDR3 DNA reads TGTGCCAGCAGCCTATACAGCGAGCAGTTCTTC. It yields the protein CASSLYSEQFF. Variable domain in full (rest from reference TRBV11-3 and TRBJ2-1): EAGVVQSPRYKIIEKKQPVAFWCNPISGHNTLYWYLQNLGQGPELLIRYENEEAVDDSQLPKDRFSAERLKGVDSTLKIQPAELGDSAVYLCASSLYSEQFFGPGTRLTVL.

V is TRBV6-2 or TRBV6-3 and J is TRBJ1-1, with 9 bases aligning to TRBD1. The CDR3 spans 15 residues. The V gene end was trimmed by 6 bases and the J gene end by 11 bases; junction bases not matched to a gene: 16. Per the germline V gene, CDR1 is MNHEY and CDR2 is SVGEGT. As DNA, the CDR3 is TGTGCCAGCAGCCCTACCGTTGACAGGGGGAAAGGCGCTTTCTTT. Residues: CASSPTVDRGKGAFF.

J is TRBJ1-2 and V is TRBV18, with D possibly TRBD1 on 6 matching bases. This CDR3 region has 17 residues. Germline V gives CDR1 KGHSH, CDR2 LQKENI. Trimming left V 1 base short and J 0 bases short, with 15 bases between. The CDR3 nucleotides are TGTGCCAGCTCACCACAGGTTACAGGGATCGCTAACTATGGCTACACCTTC. Residues: CASSPQVTGIANYGYTF.

The chain recombines TRBV30 with TRBJ2-3; 7 nucleotides agree with TRBD2. Trimming removed 3 bases from V and 6 bases from J; junction bases left unmatched: 9. This CDR3 region has 14 residues. Germline V CDR1 and CDR2: GTSNPN, SVGIG (reference sequence). The CDR3 loop is CAWRTVGGTDTQYF. The CDR3 DNA follows: TGTGCCTGGAGGACGGTCGGGGGGACTGATACGCAGTATTTT.

V gene TRBV29-1 combines with J gene TRBJ1-5, with TRBD1 identical over 7 bases. Unmatched junction bases numbered 6, after V lost 6 bases and J lost 4 bases. Germline lookup yields CDR1 SQVTM and CDR2 ANQGSEA. The CDR3 loop spans 13 amino acids. The CDR3 loop reads CSVGTERNQPQHF. The CDR3 DNA sequence: TGCAGCGTCGGGACAGAACGGAATCAGCCCCAGCATTTT. The full variable domain, rest sourced from reference TRBV29-1 and TRBJ1-5, is SAVISQKPSRDICQRGTSLTIQCQVDSQVTMMFWYRQQPGQSLTLIATANQGSEATYESGFVIDKFPISRPNLTFSTLTVSNMSPEDSSIYLCSVGTERNQPQHFGDGTRLSIL.

This clone was seen only once. This chain links TRBV4-3 with TRBJ2-2, with TRBD1 identical over 10 bases. J gave up 4 bases and V 7 bases, and 15 bases lay outside the gene matches. Germline V gives CDR1 LGHNA, CDR2 YSLEER. CDR3 length equals 18 residues. The DNA of the CDR3 is TGCGCCAGCACCGACTCGGACGGGACAGGGGTTGGCACCGGGGAGCTGTTTTTT. Its translation is CASTDSDGTGVGTGELFF.

V and J are TRBV6-2 or TRBV6-3 and TRBJ2-3; a possible D gene is TRBD2 (5 bases). V was cut by 6 bases and J by 10 bases, with 14 bases left in between. This CDR3 contains 12 residues. Germline CDR1 reads MNHEY; CDR2 reads SVGEGT. In DNA form, the CDR3 reads TGTGCCAGCAGCTTTAGCGATCGATCGCAGTATTTT. It translates to CASSFSDRSQYF.